This T cell receptor (beta chain) was identified during a study of blood T cell repertoires in COVID-19. At the level of the study: The analysed material was cDNA or gDNA that came from T cells, B-cell-depleted T cells, or PBMCs.

V lost 5 bases, J lost 7 bases, and 11 bases stayed unmatched. The germline V gene encodes CDR1 SEHNR and CDR2 FQNEAQ (reference sequence). CDR3 length: 16 amino acids. Sequencing used immunoSEQ multiplex PCR; TCRdb keeps in-frame clones, though not all of them. The profile shows fewer than 450,000 clones, roughly 88% of them singletons. V usage is TRBV7-9 and J usage is TRBJ1-6, with 7 bases identical to TRBD1. The material sequenced was PBMCs or T cells enriched from blood (not recorded which). This receptor was taken from a woman aged 35 to 49 with acute COVID-19. DNA of the CDR3: TGTGCCAGCAGCGGAGACAGGGCATCTGACAATTCACCCCTCCACTTT. Translated, it gives CASSGDRASDNSPLHF.